The sequence of this T cell receptor (beta chain) was determined in a study of graft-versus-host responses after intestinal transplantation. Study-level background: The whole recipient group had anti-thymocyte globulin induction followed by tacrolimus and steroids for roughly three years.

Study results and caveats: In patients with graft-donor T cell macrochimerism, allograft graft-versus-host to host-versus-graft clonal ratios were high. Recipient-marrow GvH clones were detected, some having first appeared in ileum or blood.

On this clone: The antigen remains unidentified.

Libraries were prepared by immunoSEQ multiplex PCR; TCRdb keeps only in-frame clonotypes and omits some of them. The profile shows about 85,000 clones, approximately 90% of them singletons. V was shortened by 3 bases and J by 0 bases, with 13 bases between the two germline ends. The germline V gene has CDR1 LNHDA and CDR2 SQIVND (reference sequence). The CDR3 length is 16 residues. The receptor's source is a human donor who was the organ donor for an intestinal transplant. The chain is built from TRBV19 and TRBJ2-3; a weak D match, TRBD2 (7 bases). Sequenced here: unstimulated CD8+ T cells sorted from spleen or lymph node cells, sampled before transplant. Here the CDR3 reads CASSIRSGGSTDTQYF. The CDR3 region has the DNA TGTGCCAGTAGTATTCGTTCGGGGGGCAGCACAGATACGCAGTATTTT.